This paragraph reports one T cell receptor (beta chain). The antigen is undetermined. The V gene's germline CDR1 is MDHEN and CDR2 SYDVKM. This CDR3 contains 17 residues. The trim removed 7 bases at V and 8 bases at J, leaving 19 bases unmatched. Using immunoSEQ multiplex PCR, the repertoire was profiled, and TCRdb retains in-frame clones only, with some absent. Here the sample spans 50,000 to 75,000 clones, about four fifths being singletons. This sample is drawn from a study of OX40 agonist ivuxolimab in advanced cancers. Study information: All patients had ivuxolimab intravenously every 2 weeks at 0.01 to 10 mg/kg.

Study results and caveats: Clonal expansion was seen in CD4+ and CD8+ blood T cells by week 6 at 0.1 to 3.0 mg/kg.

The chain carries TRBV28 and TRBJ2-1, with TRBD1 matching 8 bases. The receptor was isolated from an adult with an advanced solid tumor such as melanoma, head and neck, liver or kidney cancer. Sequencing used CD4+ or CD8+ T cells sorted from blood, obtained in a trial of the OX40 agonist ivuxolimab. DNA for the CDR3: TGTGCCAGCATGGCTTCCTACCGGGACAGGAGGTTGGATGAGCAGTTCTTC. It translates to CASMASYRDRRLDEQFF.